These 17 T cell receptor beta chains share one sample of origin, sequenced in a study of shared clonotypes between healthy human individuals. Some clones are missing from TCRdb's copy, which holds only in-frame ones; the method was immunoSEQ multiplex PCR. The sample lists over 2 million clones, approximately 94% occurring once. CD8 cells classed as naive were CD45RO-negative and positively selected for CCR7, excluding terminally differentiated effector memory CD45RA+ cells. The sequenced sample was naive CD8+ T cells sorted from blood. These receptors were taken from a man younger than 30 in good health.

This clone was detected once. V and J are TRBV6-5 and TRBJ1-1, with 8 bases aligning to TRBD1. Trimming cost V 5 bases and J 0 bases; bases outside gene matches: 2. Germline CDR1 reads MNHEY; CDR2 reads SVGAGI. This CDR3 is 14 amino acids long. The CDR3 protein is CASSNRGMNTEAFF. The DNA for the CDR3 is TGTGCCAGCAGTAACAGGGGGATGAACACTGAAGCTTTCTTT.

This clone was seen once. The chain joins TRBV27 to TRBJ2-7; TRBD2 aligns across 14 bases. The trim removed 6 bases at V and 4 bases at J, leaving 5 bases unmatched. Germline V lookup: CDR1 MNHEY, CDR2 SMNVEV (reference sequence). The CDR3 covers 15 residues. CDR3 nucleotide sequence: TGTGCCAGCAGCGCGGGGACTAGCGGGAGATACGAGCAGTACTTC. Encoded protein: CASSAGTSGRYEQYF.

The CDR3 here is CAWSVGQIGELFF. In nucleotides, the CDR3 is TGTGCCTGGAGTGTTGGGCAAATCGGGGAGCTGTTTTTT. The rearrangement joins TRBV30 to TRBJ2-2; D is unresolved. The CDR3 has 13 amino acids. Germline assignment: CDR1 GTSNPN and CDR2 SVGIG (reference sequence). V shed 0 bases and J shed 7 bases, with 9 bases lying between them.

The rearrangement joins TRBV10-1 to TRBJ2-7, with unresolved D. The germline V and J ends were trimmed by 8 bases and 1 base, with 12 bases remaining between them. From germline, CDR1 is WNHNN and CDR2 SYGVQD (reference sequence). The CDR3 consists of 13 residues. The DNA for the CDR3 is TGCGCCAGCTCCACTACCTCATCCTACGAGCAGTACTTC. This codes for CASSTTSSYEQYF.

The chain links TRBV29-1 to TRBJ2-7, with TRBD1 matching over 7 bases. V was clipped by 4 bases and J by 3 bases; unmatched bases: 12. The CDR3 consists of 15 residues. Germline CDR1 reads SQVTM; CDR2 reads ANQGSEA. The CDR3 is CSVVPATGVYYEQYF. The CDR3 bases are TGCAGCGTTGTCCCCGCTACAGGGGTTTACTACGAGCAGTACTTC.

CDR3 protein: CASSQNRGADTQYF. The CDR3 region has the DNA TGCGCCAGCAGCCAAAACAGGGGGGCAGATACGCAGTATTTT. The rearrangement links TRBV4-3 to TRBJ2-3; 8 bases agree with TRBD1. Germline trimming cut 2 bases from V and 4 bases from J; bases unmatched to any gene: 2. Germline values: CDR1 LGHNA, CDR2 YSLEER. CDR3 size: 14 residues.

V usage is TRBV5-6 and J usage is TRBJ2-7; D is possibly TRBD2 (7 bases). Trimming left V 4 bases short and J 5 bases short, with 16 bases between. Germline V lookup: CDR1 SGHDT, CDR2 YYEEEE. The CDR3 has 14 amino acids. CDR3 DNA sequence: TGTGCCAGCAGCGCCGCCATAGGGGGGGACGAGCAGTACTTC. It encodes CASSAAIGGDEQYF.

This clone was recorded only once. This chain uses TRBV30 with TRBJ2-3; TRBD2 agrees at 7 bases. The V gene end was trimmed by 0 bases and the J gene end by 5 bases; junction bases not matched to a gene: 8. The CDR3 sequence is 15 residues long. Germline V gene data show CDR1 as GTSNPN and CDR2 as SVGIG (reference sequence). The CDR3 coding sequence is TGTGCCTGGAGTGTGGACGGGGGGTACGGAGATACGCAGTATTTT. It is translated as CAWSVDGGYGDTQYF.

V and J are TRBV30 and TRBJ1-3; D call uncertain. Trimming left V 0 bases short and J 0 bases short, with 12 bases between. CDR3 size: 16 residues. Germline assignment: CDR1 GTSNPN and CDR2 SVGIG (reference sequence). CDR3 amino acids: CAWSVSRSDSGNTIYF. In DNA form, the CDR3 reads TGTGCCTGGAGTGTAAGCAGGAGCGACTCTGGAAACACCATATATTTT.

The chain joins TRBV29-1 to TRBJ1-2; D gene uncertain. The germline gives CDR1 SQVTM, CDR2 ANQGSEA. The CDR3 spans 11 residues. V lost 4 bases to trimming and J lost 4 bases, with 7 bases between them. CDR3 in amino acids: CSVVEIYGYTF. CDR3 sequence (DNA): TGCAGCGTTGTGGAGATCTATGGCTACACCTTC.

This clone was seen a single time. This sample includes further DNA sequences coding for the same CDR3. The V call is TRBV2, the J call TRBJ2-3; maybe TRBD2 (6 bases). The CDR3 runs 13 residues. The ends were cut back, 10 bases at V and 3 bases at J, with 14 bases in the middle. Per germline, CDR1 SNHLY and CDR2 FYNNEI. The CDR3 DNA sequence: TGTGCCATTAGCGGTAGGGCGACAGATACGCAGTATTTT. Its protein is CAISGRATDTQYF.

The rearrangement joins TRBV19 to TRBJ2-7; D possibly corresponds to TRBD2 (6 bases). Germline CDR1 and CDR2: LNHDA and SQIVND (reference sequence). The CDR3 consists of 15 residues. With 6 bases removed from V and 0 bases from J, the gap between germline ends came to 15 bases. CDR3 loop: CASSRVYGSSYEQYF. As DNA, the CDR3 is TGTGCCAGTAGCCGCGTCTACGGGAGCTCCTACGAGCAGTACTTC. Drawing the rest from reference TRBV19 and TRBJ2-7, the complete variable domain is DGGITQSPKYLFRKEGQNVTLSCEQNLNHDAMYWYRQDPGQGLRLIYYSQIVNDFQKGDIAEGYSVSREKKESFPLTVTSAQKNPTAFYLCASSRVYGSSYEQYFGPGTRLTVT.

V and J are TRBV5-4 and TRBJ2-7; D gene unclear. This CDR3 has 15 amino acids. Germline V CDR1 and CDR2: SGHNT, YYREEE (reference sequence). V lost 2 bases and J lost 1, with 13 bases in between. The CDR3 protein is CASSLSVAPSYEQYF. CDR3 bases: TGTGCCAGCAGCTTATCAGTCGCACCTTCCTACGAGCAGTACTTC.

V usage is TRBV9 and J usage is TRBJ2-1; TRBD2 aligns across 16 bases. Germline CDR1 SGDLS, CDR2 YYNGEE. V lost 4 bases to trimming and J lost 0 bases; unmatched junction nucleotides: 7. This CDR3 comprises 19 residues. The CDR3 region is CASSLGLAGGSSSYNEQFF. In DNA form, the CDR3 reads TGTGCCAGCAGCCTGGGACTAGCGGGGGGGTCCAGCTCCTACAATGAGCAGTTCTTC.

The DNA of the CDR3 is TGTGCCAGCAGCGTAGGGGGGAGCACTAACTATGGCTACACCTTC. Protein: CASSVGGSTNYGYTF. The chain couples TRBV9 to TRBJ1-2, with TRBD1 as a possible D gene (5 bases). The CDR3 sequence is 15 residues long. Germline V gene data show CDR1 as SGDLS and CDR2 as YYNGEE. Trimming took 0 bases from V and 0 from J, leaving 9 bases between them.

This chain joins TRBV4-1 and TRBJ2-1; D is ambiguous. The CDR3 has 14 amino acids. The V end lost 8 bases, the J end lost 8 bases, and 19 bases lay between the germline ends. Germline values: CDR1 MGHRA, CDR2 YSYEKL. Here the CDR3 reads CASLCLFRSHEQFF. For the CDR3, the DNA is TGCGCCAGCCTCTGTTTATTTCGGAGCCATGAGCAGTTCTTC.

The chain recombines TRBV5-4 with TRBJ2-2; D remains unclear. There are 17 residues in the CDR3. Trimming removed 4 bases from V and 1 base from J, with 17 bases in between. CDR1 and CDR2 (germline): SGHNT, YYREEE (reference sequence). In nucleotides, the CDR3 is TGTGCCAGCAGCGCTTCGCACAGATCCATGAACACCGGGGAGCTGTTTTTT. This codes for CASSASHRSMNTGELFF.